The 16 T cell receptor beta chains given below trace back to one sample, sequenced in a study of blood T cell repertoires in COVID-19. Data came from immunoSEQ multiplex PCR; TCRdb stores just in-frame clones and leaves some out. The repertoire holds nearly 25,000 clones, with about 81% as singletons. The sequenced material came from peripheral blood. Every receptor here comes from a woman between 65 and 79 years old with COVID-19, enrolled during active disease.

The V and J genes are TRBV7-9 and TRBJ1-2; D remains unclear. This CDR3 is 15 amino acids long. The V gene lost 5 bases and the J gene lost 2 bases, with 15 bases spanning the gap. The germline V gene encodes CDR1 SEHNR and CDR2 FQNEAQ (reference sequence). CDR3 in amino acids: CASSRRSDGNYGYTF. The CDR3 region has the DNA TGTGCCAGCAGCAGGAGATCAGACGGAAACTATGGCTACACCTTC.

This clone has a handful of counts. The chain couples TRBV3-1 (or the pseudogene TRBV3-2) to TRBJ2-5, with D possibly TRBD1 on 5 matching bases. Germline CDR1 LGHDT, CDR2 YNNKEL (reference sequence). This CDR3 region has 15 residues. Trimming removed 2 bases from V and 2 bases from J, with 12 bases in between. CDR3 loop: CASSQPRQIQETQYF. CDR3 coding DNA: TGTGCCAGCAGCCAACCTCGACAGATACAAGAGACCCAGTACTTC.

The genes are TRBV29-1 and TRBJ1-2; weak D call: TRBD1 (5 bases). Trimming shortened V by 6 bases and J by 5 bases, and 16 bases separated the two germline ends. Germline loops: CDR1 SQVTM, CDR2 ANQGSEA. This CDR3 comprises 13 residues. The CDR3 bases are TGCAGCGTCCTGGGGCAGGGTGGATATGGCTACACCTTC. Translation: CSVLGQGGYGYTF.

J is TRBJ1-2 and V is TRBV29-1; 10 positions agree with TRBD1. Germline values: CDR1 SQVTM, CDR2 ANQGSEA. Trimming at V came to 6 bases and at J to 4 bases, leaving 5 bases not matched to a gene. CDR3 size: 13 residues. The chain's CDR3 is CSVGQGRTYGYTF. CDR3 nucleotide sequence: TGCAGCGTGGGACAGGGGCGGACCTATGGCTACACCTTC.

This sequence joins TRBV12-5 and TRBJ2-1; TRBD2 matches at 11 bases. The CDR3 runs 15 residues. The germline gives CDR1 LGHNT, CDR2 FRNRAP. The V segment lost 7 bases and the J segment 9 bases; nucleotides outside the gene matches: 11. The CDR3 loop reads CASALPRTSGFEQFF. The CDR3 DNA is TGTGCTAGTGCCTTACCTCGGACTAGCGGGTTTGAGCAGTTCTTC.

The chain links TRBV9 to TRBJ2-3; TRBD1 matches at 10 bases. The CDR3 covers 16 residues. Germline CDR1 and CDR2: SGDLS and YYNGEE. V lost 2 bases, J lost 2 bases, and 5 bases stayed unmatched. CDR3 residues: CASSVRTGGLTDTQYF. The CDR3 nucleotides read TGTGCCAGCAGCGTCAGGACAGGGGGACTCACAGATACGCAGTATTTT.

V usage is TRBV12-5 and J usage is TRBJ1-5; 7 nucleotides match TRBD1. CDR3 length: 16 residues. Germline V gene data show CDR1 as LGHNT and CDR2 as FRNRAP. V lost 0 bases to trimming and J lost 7 bases; unmatched junction nucleotides: 9. The CDR3 DNA follows: TGTGCTAGTGGTTTGGTACTTACAGGGGAAGGACAGCCCCAGCATTTT. Its translation: CASGLVLTGEGQPQHF.

CDR3 DNA sequence: TGTGCCAGTAGTCTGCTCGGGGCAGGGGAGGGTAAATATGGCTACACCTTC. It specifies CASSLLGAGEGKYGYTF. The rearrangement uses TRBV19 and TRBJ1-2; D is perhaps TRBD1 (6 bases). The CDR3 loop spans 17 amino acids. V dropped 5 bases and J dropped 5 bases, with 24 bases sitting between them. Germline V gene data show CDR1 as LNHDA and CDR2 as SQIVND (reference sequence).

V gene TRBV15 combines with J gene TRBJ2-4; weak D call: TRBD2 (6 bases). Germline lookup yields CDR1 LNHNV and CDR2 YYDKDF (reference sequence). V lost 8 bases and J lost 6, with 23 bases in between. This CDR3 has 16 residues. CDR3 sequence: CATAESREFFINIQYF. DNA for the CDR3: TGTGCCACCGCCGAGTCACGGGAGTTTTTTATAAACATTCAGTACTTC.

Only one count was recorded for this clone. The rearrangement joins TRBV7-3 to TRBJ2-3, with unresolved D. Germline V CDR1 and CDR2: SGHTA, FQGTGA. This CDR3 spans 14 amino acids. V dropped 5 bases and J dropped 0 bases, with 9 bases sitting between them. The DNA for the CDR3 is TGTGCCAGCAGCCCAAGCCACAGCACAGATACGCAGTATTTT. Encoded protein: CASSPSHSTDTQYF.

The chain recombines TRBV7-9 with TRBJ2-7; 7 bases are shared with TRBD2. V gave up 5 bases and J gave up 5 bases; unmatched junction bases: 15. Germline loops: CDR1 SEHNR, CDR2 FQNEAQ (reference sequence). The CDR3 totals 16 residues. CDR3 sequence reads: CASSPPNSAGRDEQYF. DNA of the CDR3: TGTGCCAGCAGCCCCCCTAATTCGGCGGGGAGGGACGAGCAGTACTTC.

This rearrangement joins TRBV19 to TRBJ2-1; 7 bases are shared with TRBD2. The junction had 8 bases not matched to a gene; V was cut back by 3 bases and J by 0 bases. The CDR3 runs to 17 residues. Germline V lookup: CDR1 LNHDA, CDR2 SQIVND (reference sequence). CDR3 in amino acids: CASSIPPAGSSYNEQFF. In DNA, the CDR3 is TGTGCCAGTAGTATCCCCCCAGCGGGAAGCTCCTACAATGAGCAGTTCTTC.

V usage is TRBV29-1 and J usage is TRBJ2-1, with 7 nucleotides matching TRBD1. Germline V gene data show CDR1 as SQVTM and CDR2 as ANQGSEA. The CDR3 spans 13 residues. V gave up 4 bases and J gave up 3 bases; unmatched junction bases: 3. This chain's CDR3 is CSVAGQLYNEQFF. CDR3 bases: TGCAGCGTTGCGGGACAGCTCTACAATGAGCAGTTCTTC.

The chain couples TRBV6-5 to TRBJ2-1; 15 nucleotides match TRBD2. Trimming at V came to 6 bases and at J to 6 bases, leaving 0 bases not matched to a gene. This CDR3 comprises 14 residues. The germline V gene encodes CDR1 MNHEY and CDR2 SVGAGI. CDR3 residues: CASRGLAGGNEQFF. In DNA form, the CDR3 reads TGTGCCAGCAGGGGACTAGCGGGGGGCAATGAGCAGTTCTTC.

This clone has just one count. V is TRBV7-3 and J is TRBJ2-1, with D possibly TRBD2 on 6 matching bases. Trimming removed 5 bases at V and 3 bases at J, with 14 bases between. The CDR3 is 15 residues long. Germline CDR1 and CDR2: SGHTA and FQGTGA. This chain's CDR3 is CASSPDSGDYNEQFF. For the CDR3, the DNA is TGTGCCAGCAGCCCCGATTCGGGGGACTACAATGAGCAGTTCTTC.

The rearrangement links TRBV14 to TRBJ2-3; tentatively, D is TRBD1 (5 bases). CDR3 length equals 14 residues. V lost 3 bases, J lost 4 bases, and 11 bases lay in between. The germline CDR1 and CDR2 sequences are SGHDN and FVKESK. The CDR3 DNA follows: TGTGCCAGCAGCCATAGGGGAAGGTCAGATACGCAGTATTTT. Its translation: CASSHRGRSDTQYF.